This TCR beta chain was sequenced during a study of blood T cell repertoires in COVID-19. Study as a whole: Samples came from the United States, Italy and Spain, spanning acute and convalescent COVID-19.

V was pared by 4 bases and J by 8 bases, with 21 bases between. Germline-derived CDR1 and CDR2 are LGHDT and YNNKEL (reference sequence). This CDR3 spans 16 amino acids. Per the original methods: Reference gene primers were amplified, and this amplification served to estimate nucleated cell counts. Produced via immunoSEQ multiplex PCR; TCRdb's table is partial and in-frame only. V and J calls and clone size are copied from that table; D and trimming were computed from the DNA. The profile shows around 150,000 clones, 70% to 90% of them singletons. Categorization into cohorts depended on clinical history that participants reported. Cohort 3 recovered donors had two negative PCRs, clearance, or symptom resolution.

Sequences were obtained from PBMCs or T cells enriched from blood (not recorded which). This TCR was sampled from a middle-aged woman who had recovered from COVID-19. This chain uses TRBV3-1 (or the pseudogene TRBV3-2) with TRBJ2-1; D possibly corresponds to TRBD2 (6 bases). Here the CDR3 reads CASSPSRLVEVDEQFF. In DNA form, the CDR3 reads TGTGCCAGCAGCCCTTCTCGACTAGTAGAGGTCGATGAGCAGTTCTTC.